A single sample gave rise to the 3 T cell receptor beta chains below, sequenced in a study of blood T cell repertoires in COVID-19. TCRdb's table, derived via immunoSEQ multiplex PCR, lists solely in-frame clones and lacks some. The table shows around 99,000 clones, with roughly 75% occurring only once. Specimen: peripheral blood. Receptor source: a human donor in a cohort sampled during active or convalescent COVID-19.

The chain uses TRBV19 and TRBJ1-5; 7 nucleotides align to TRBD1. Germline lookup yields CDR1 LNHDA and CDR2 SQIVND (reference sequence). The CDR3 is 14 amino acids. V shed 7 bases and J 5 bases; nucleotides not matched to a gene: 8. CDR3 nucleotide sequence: TGTGCCAGTAATGTCAGGGGGGCGGATCAGCCCCAGCATTTT. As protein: CASNVRGADQPQHF.

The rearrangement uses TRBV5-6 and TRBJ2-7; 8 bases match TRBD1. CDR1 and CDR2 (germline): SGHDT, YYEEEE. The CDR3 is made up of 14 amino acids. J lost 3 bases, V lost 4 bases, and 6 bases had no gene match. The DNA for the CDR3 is TGTGCCAGCAGCAGGACAGGGATAGGCTACGAGCAGTACTTC. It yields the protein CASSRTGIGYEQYF.

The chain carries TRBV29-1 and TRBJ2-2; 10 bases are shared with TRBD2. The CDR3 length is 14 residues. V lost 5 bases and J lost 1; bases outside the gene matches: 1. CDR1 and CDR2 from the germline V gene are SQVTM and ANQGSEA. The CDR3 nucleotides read TGCAGCGTTAAGCGGGGGGGGAACACCGGGGAGCTGTTTTTT. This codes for CSVKRGGNTGELFF.